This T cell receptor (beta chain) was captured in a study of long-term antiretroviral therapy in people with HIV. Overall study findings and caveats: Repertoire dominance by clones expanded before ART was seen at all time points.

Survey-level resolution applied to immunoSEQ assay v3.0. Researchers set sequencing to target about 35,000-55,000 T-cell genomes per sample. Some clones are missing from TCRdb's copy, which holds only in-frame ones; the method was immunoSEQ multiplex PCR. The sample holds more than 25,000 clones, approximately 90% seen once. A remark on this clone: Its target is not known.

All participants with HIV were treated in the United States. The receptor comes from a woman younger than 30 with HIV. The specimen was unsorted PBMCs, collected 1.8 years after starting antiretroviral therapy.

CDR3: CATSRDQGDNEQFF. CDR3 in DNA: TGTGCCACCAGCAGAGACCAGGGGGACAATGAGCAGTTCTTC. This chain links TRBV15 with TRBJ2-1, with 7 bases aligning to TRBD1. Germline V gene sequence: CDR1 LNHNV, CDR2 YYDKDF (reference sequence). This CDR3 has 14 residues. V gave up 0 bases and J gave up 5 bases; unmatched junction bases: 1.